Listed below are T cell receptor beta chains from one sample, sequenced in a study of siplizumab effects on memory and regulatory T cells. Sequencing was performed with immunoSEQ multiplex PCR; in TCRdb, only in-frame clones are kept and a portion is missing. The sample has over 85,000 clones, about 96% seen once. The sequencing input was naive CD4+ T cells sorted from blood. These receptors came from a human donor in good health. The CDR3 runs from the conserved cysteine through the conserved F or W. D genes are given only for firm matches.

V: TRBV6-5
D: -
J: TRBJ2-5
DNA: TGTGCCAGCAGTCGCCCTGACGAGACCCAGTACTTC
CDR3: CASSRPDETQYF

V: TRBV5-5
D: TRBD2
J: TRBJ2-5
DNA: TGTGCCAGCAGCTTGGCCCTAGCGGGGGGGCAAGAGACCCAGTACTTC
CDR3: CASSLALAGGQETQYF

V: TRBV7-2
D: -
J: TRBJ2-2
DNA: TGTGCCAGCAGCTTATTTTCGGTACAGCCCGGGGAGCTGTTTTTT
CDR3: CASSLFSVQPGELFF

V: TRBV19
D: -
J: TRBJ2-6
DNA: TGTGCCAGTAGCTCGGACAGACTCTCTGGGGCCAACGTCCTGACTTTC
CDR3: CASSSDRLSGANVLTF

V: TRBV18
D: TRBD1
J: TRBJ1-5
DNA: TGTGCCAGCTCACCCGGGACAGGTCTGGGGCAGCCCCAGCATTTT
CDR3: CASSPGTGLGQPQHF

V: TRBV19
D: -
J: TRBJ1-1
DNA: TGTGCCAGTAGTGGCATCCCCCGACAGGTCTTCACTGAAGCTTTCTTT
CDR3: CASSGIPRQVFTEAFF

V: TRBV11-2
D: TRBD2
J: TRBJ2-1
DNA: TGTGCCAGCAGCTTAGTGGGCCAGCGGGGGGGATGGAATGAGCAGTTCTTC
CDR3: CASSLVGQRGGWNEQFF

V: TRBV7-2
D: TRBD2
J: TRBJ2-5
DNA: TGTGCCAGCAGCTCCGGGGGACTAGCGGGGGGAGCCCAAGAGACCCAGTACTTC
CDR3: CASSSGGLAGGAQETQYF

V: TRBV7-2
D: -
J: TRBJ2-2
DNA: TGTGCCAGCAGCTTTCCGAACACCGGGGAGCTGTTTTTT
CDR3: CASSFPNTGELFF

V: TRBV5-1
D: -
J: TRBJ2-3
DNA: TGCGCCAGCAGCCCCCCCGAAGTGCCGAGCACAGATACGCAGTATTTT
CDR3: CASSPPEVPSTDTQYF

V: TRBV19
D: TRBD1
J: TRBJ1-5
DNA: TGTGCCAGTAGGAATCCGGGACAGGGGATCGCTCAGCCCCAGCATTTT
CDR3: CASRNPGQGIAQPQHF

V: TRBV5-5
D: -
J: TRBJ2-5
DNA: TGTGCCAGCAGCGCGCCTGGACCGGGACCGGGGACCCAGTACTTC
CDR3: CASSAPGPGPGTQYF

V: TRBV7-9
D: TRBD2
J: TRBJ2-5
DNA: TGTGCCAGCAGCCCTGGGACTAGCGGGGAGACCCAGTACTTC
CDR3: CASSPGTSGETQYF

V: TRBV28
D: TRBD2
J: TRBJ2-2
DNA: TGTGCCAGCACCCCGGGGGGGGCCGGGGAGCTGTTTTTT
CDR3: CASTPGGAGELFF

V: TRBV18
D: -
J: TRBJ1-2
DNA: TGTGCCAGCTCACCTGGGGGGGGAGTCTACTATGGCTACACCTTC
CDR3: CASSPGGGVYYGYTF

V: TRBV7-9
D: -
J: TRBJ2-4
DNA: TGTGCCAGCAGCTTAGGGGGAAATGAAGCCAAAAACATTCAGTACTTC
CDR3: CASSLGGNEAKNIQYF

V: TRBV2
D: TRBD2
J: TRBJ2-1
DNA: TGTGCCAGCAGTGAAAGGCGTCGTAGAGCGGGGGGCGGGGATGAGCAGTTCTTC
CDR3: CASSERRRRAGGGDEQFF

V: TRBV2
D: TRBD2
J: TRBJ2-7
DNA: TGTGCCAGCAGAATAGCGGGGGGGCTTGGCGAGCAGTACTTC
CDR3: CASRIAGGLGEQYF

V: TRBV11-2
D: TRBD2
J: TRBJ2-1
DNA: TGTGCCAGCAGCTTAACGGCGGGGGGCCAGGGTGAGCAGTTCTTC
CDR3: CASSLTAGGQGEQFF

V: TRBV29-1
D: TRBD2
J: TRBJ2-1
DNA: TGCAGCGTTCCCAGCGGGGGGGGCTCCTACAATGAGCAGTTCTTC
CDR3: CSVPSGGGSYNEQFF

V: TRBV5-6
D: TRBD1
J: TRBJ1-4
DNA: TGTGCCAGCAGCTTGAACTTTGGGACAGGGGTCGAAAAACTGTTTTTT
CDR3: CASSLNFGTGVEKLFF

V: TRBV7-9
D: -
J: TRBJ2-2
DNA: TGTGCCAGCAGCCGTTTCACCGGGGAGCTGTTTTTT
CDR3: CASSRFTGELFF

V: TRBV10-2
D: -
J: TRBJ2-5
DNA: TGCGCCAGCAGTGGATGGGAGACCCAGTACTTC
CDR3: CASSGWETQYF

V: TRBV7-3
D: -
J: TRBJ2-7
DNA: TGTGCCAGCAGCTTATCCAGGGGGGCCTACGAGCAGTACTTC
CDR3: CASSLSRGAYEQYF

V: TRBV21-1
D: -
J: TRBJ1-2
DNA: TGTGCCAGCAGCAAAGACCCCGTTGGCCAGTTTTACTATGGCTACACCTTC
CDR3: CASSKDPVGQFYYGYTF

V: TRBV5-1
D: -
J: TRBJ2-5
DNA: TGCGCCAGCAGCCCGGGGGAGGCAGCCCATGGGGAGACCCAGTACTTC
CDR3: CASSPGEAAHGETQYF

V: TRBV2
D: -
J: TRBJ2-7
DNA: TGTGCCAGCAGTGAATCGGGATCCCTAGGCGAGCAGTACTTC
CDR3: CASSESGSLGEQYF

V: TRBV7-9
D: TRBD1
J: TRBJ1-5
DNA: TGTGCCAGCAGCTTCGGGGGGACAGGGCCTCAGCCCCAGCATTTT
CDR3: CASSFGGTGPQPQHF

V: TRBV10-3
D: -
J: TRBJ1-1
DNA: TGTGCCATCAGTGCCAGGGTGTTTGGGAACACTGAAGCTTTCTTT
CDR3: CAISARVFGNTEAFF

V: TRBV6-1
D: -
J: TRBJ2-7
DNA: TGTGCCAGCAGAGGAGGTGTGGCGGGAAACTACGAGCAGTACTTC
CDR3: CASRGGVAGNYEQYF